This T cell receptor (beta chain) was sequenced for a study of OX40 agonist ivuxolimab in advanced cancers. Study background: Recorded diagnoses for dose-escalation patients were hepatocellular carcinoma, melanoma, renal cell or head and neck cancer.

Profiled with immunoSEQ multiplex PCR; TCRdb holds only in-frame clones, not every one. The sample records about 84,000 clones, about 80% being singletons. The CDR3 contains 16 residues. J lost 4 bases, V lost 3 bases, and 10 bases had no gene match. Germline V gene lookup returns CDR1 SNHLY and CDR2 FYNNEI. Concerning this clone: Its cognate antigen is unknown.

Study-wide results and limits: Both CD4+ and CD8+ T cell populations in blood had undergone clonal expansion by week 6 at 0.1 to 3.0 mg/kg.

Samples were taken at baseline and on day 1 of cycles 4 and 7. This chain joins TRBV2 and TRBJ2-3; 7 positions agree with TRBD1. Sequences were derived from CD4+ or CD8+ T cells sorted from blood, sampled in a trial of the OX40 agonist ivuxolimab. This TCR was recovered from an adult with an advanced solid tumor such as melanoma, head and neck, liver or kidney cancer. The CDR3 loop reads CASSDQTGRDPDTQYF. DNA for the CDR3: TGTGCCAGCAGTGACCAGACAGGGAGAGATCCAGATACGCAGTATTTT.